This TCR beta chain was observed in a study of T cells in Graves' hyperthyroidism and ophthalmopathy. RNA transcripts served as the template for amplifying TCR beta CDR3 regions. Initially, a first-round RT-PCR of the TCR CDR3 employed the HTBI primer set. TCRdb called the multiplex PCR reads again in MiXCR, with one record for every CDR3 protein. The table lists about 590,000 distinct CDR3 sequences, approximately 15% of them singletons. CDR1 is PRHDT, CDR2 FYEKMQ, per germline (reference sequence). Trimming removed 2 bases from V and 6 bases from J, with 5 bases in between. The CDR3 has 11 amino acids.

The sequence came from a woman aged 18-29 years with Graves' ophthalmopathy. The sample taken for sequencing was blood. V gene TRBV13 combines with J gene TRBJ2-7; no clear D gene. CDR3 in amino acids: CASSLSVEQYF. CDR3 DNA: TGTGCCAGCAGCTTATCAGTCGAGCAGTACTTC. Complete variable domain (other parts from reference TRBV13 and TRBJ2-7): AAGVIQSPRHLIKEKRETATLKCYPIPRHDTVYWYQQGPGQDPQFLISFYEKMQSDKGSIPDRFSAQQFSDYHSELNMSSLELGDSALYFCASSLSVEQYFGPGTRLTVT.